The 28 T cell receptor beta chains in this list originate from one sample, sequenced in a study of T-cell memory formation after mild COVID-19. From the 5' RACE reads, TCRdb called clonotypes with MiXCR, one entry per CDR3 protein. The sample includes 400,000 or so distinct CDR3 sequences, around 19% seen only once; the top ten take more than 8%. Sequences were obtained from PBMCs or a T cell subset sorted from them (not recorded which). These receptors were taken from an adult woman who had mild COVID-19 (a few samples of this study predate the infection). Cell type and time point are not known.

The rearrangement joins TRBV29-1 to TRBJ1-1; tentative D call: TRBD1 (6 bases). The CDR3 loop spans 13 amino acids. The germline V gene has CDR1 SQVTM and CDR2 ANQGSEA. Trimming shortened V by 6 bases and J by 2 bases, and 13 bases separated the two germline ends. CDR3 amino acids: CSVYRDFNTEAFF. The DNA of the CDR3 is TGCAGCGTCTACAGGGACTTTAACACTGAAGCTTTCTTT.

This clonotype occurred a few times. The V call is TRBV2, the J call TRBJ2-5, with TRBD2 matching over 8 bases. The CDR3 is made up of 15 amino acids. V was clipped by 7 bases and J by 2 bases; unmatched bases: 9. CDR1 is SNHLY, CDR2 FYNNEI, per germline. CDR3 amino acids: CASTRVASGQETQYF. The CDR3 DNA reads TGTGCCAGCACGCGGGTGGCTAGCGGGCAAGAGACCCAGTACTTC.

This clonotype was observed a handful of times. The chain joins TRBV7-9 to TRBJ2-1; D is unclear. From germline, CDR1 is SEHNR and CDR2 FQNEAQ (reference sequence). V was cut by 6 bases and J by 4 bases, with 1 base left in between. The CDR3 runs to 10 residues. CDR3 protein: CASSYNEQFF. The DNA of the CDR3 is TGTGCCAGCAGTTACAATGAGCAGTTCTTC.

This clonotype was seen a few times. The rearrangement links TRBV12-3 or TRBV12-4 to TRBJ1-3; D call uncertain. The germline V and J ends were trimmed by 5 bases and 0 bases, with 14 bases remaining between them. CDR3 length equals 16 residues. CDR3 coding DNA: TGTGCCAGCAGTCCGGTGATAAGCTCCTCTGGAAACACCATATATTTT. Translated, it gives CASSPVISSSGNTIYF.

This clonotype came up many times. This rearrangement joins TRBV30 to TRBJ2-2; D gene ambiguous. CDR3 size: 15 residues. Trimming removed 8 bases from V and 1 base from J, with 17 bases in between. Germline-derived CDR1 and CDR2 are GTSNPN and SVGIG (reference sequence). The CDR3 DNA is TGTGCCCATCCTGGGCGAAATCTGAACACCGGGGAGCTGTTTTTT. Residues: CAHPGRNLNTGELFF.

This clonotype was detected a few times. The V and J genes are TRBV2 and TRBJ1-5; possibly TRBD1 for D (6 bases). Trimming removed 7 bases from V and 0 bases from J, with 16 bases in between. Germline CDR1 reads SNHLY; CDR2 reads FYNNEI. There are 16 residues in the CDR3. CDR3 DNA: TGTGCCAGCAAGGAGGGGGACCTCCTTAGCAATCAGCCCCAGCATTTT. It specifies CASKEGDLLSNQPQHF. Based on the CDR3 plus reference TRBV2 and TRBJ1-5, the full variable domain is EPEVTQTPSHQVTQMGQEVILRCVPISNHLYFYWYRQILGQKVEFLVSFYNNEISEKSEIFDDQFSVERPDGSNFTLKIRSTKLEDSAMYFCASKEGDLLSNQPQHFGDGTRLSIL.

The chain combines TRBV20-1 with TRBJ2-2; TRBD2 matches 8 bases. This CDR3 has 18 amino acids. CDR1 DFQATT and CDR2 SNEGSKA come from the germline V gene (reference sequence). The V gene end was trimmed by 1 base and the J gene end by 5 bases; junction bases not matched to a gene: 15. CDR3 amino acids: CSARGVSDERESTGELFF. CDR3 nucleotides: TGCAGTGCTAGAGGTGTTTCCGATGAGCGGGAGAGTACCGGGGAGCTGTTTTTT.

This clonotype was observed a handful of times. V and J are TRBV6-5 and TRBJ1-1; 9 bases align to TRBD1. J was trimmed by 8 bases and V by 2 bases; bases with no gene match: 15. CDR3 length equals 17 residues. From germline, CDR1 is MNHEY and CDR2 SVGAGI. CDR3 coding DNA: TGTGCCAGCAGTTACGGATTCACAGGGGGCAGTGCAGCGGAAGCTTTCTTT. Translation: CASSYGFTGGSAAEAFF.

A few counts support this clonotype. The chain is built from TRBV30 and TRBJ2-1; a possible D gene is TRBD2 (6 bases). The CDR3 sequence is 11 residues long. The V gene's germline CDR1 is GTSNPN and CDR2 SVGIG (reference sequence). Trimming took off 4 bases at V and 7 bases at J, with 8 bases between the two ends. Here the CDR3 DNA reads TGTGCCTGGACCGCGGGGAATGAGCAGTTCTTC. Its protein product is CAWTAGNEQFF.

The chain has TRBV25-1 and TRBJ1-4, with a possible D match to TRBD1 (6 bases). The CDR3 sequence is 15 residues long. Germline V gene lookup returns CDR1 MGHDK and CDR2 SYGVNS. The V gene lost 10 bases and the J gene lost 0 bases, with 15 bases spanning the gap. Written as DNA, the CDR3 is TGTGCCACCAGAAGGGGGGGAGCAACTAATGAAAAACTGTTTTTT. Encoded protein: CATRRGGATNEKLFF.

This clonotype has only a few counts. The V and J genes are TRBV20-1 and TRBJ1-5; a possible D gene is TRBD1 (6 bases). Deletions cut 3 bases from V and 0 bases from J, with 12 bases between. The CDR3 length is 15 residues. Germline CDR1 is DFQATT and CDR2 is SNEGSKA (reference sequence). CDR3 bases: TGCAGTGCTAGTTGGGGGCGCAGTAGCAATCAGCCCCAGCATTTT. Translated: CSASWGRSSNQPQHF.

This chain uses TRBV6-6 with TRBJ1-5; perhaps TRBD1 as D (6 bases). The V and J ends lost 6 bases and 6 bases respectively, with 15 bases between them. The CDR3 consists of 14 residues. Germline V gives CDR1 MNHNY, CDR2 SVGAGI (reference sequence). The CDR3: CASSILGGGQPQHF. The CDR3 coding sequence is TGTGCCAGCAGCATTCTAGGGGGGGGTCAGCCCCAGCATTTT.

V is TRBV12-3 or TRBV12-4 and J is TRBJ2-5; 7 positions agree with TRBD2. This CDR3 is built from 13 residues. Trimming took 8 bases from V and 2 from J; bases not matched to a gene: 5. The CDR3 sequence: CASGGVLQETQYF. Written as DNA, the CDR3 is TGTGCCAGCGGGGGGGTACTACAAGAGACCCAGTACTTC.

V gene TRBV7-2 combines with J gene TRBJ2-1; D is uncertain. Trimming stripped 5 bases from V and 5 bases from J, with 13 bases between. Germline V lookup: CDR1 SGHTA, CDR2 FQGNSA. The length of the CDR3 is 14 residues. The CDR3 spells CASSPRRLDNEQFF. In nucleotides, the CDR3 is TGTGCCAGCAGCCCCCGAAGACTCGACAATGAGCAGTTCTTC.

This chain connects TRBV6-1 to TRBJ2-4; unclear D gene. Trimming left V 8 bases short and J 0 bases short, with 17 bases between. Germline CDR1 and CDR2: MNHNS and SASEGT. CDR3 length equals 16 residues. CDR3 protein: CASGEPLRLAKNIQYF. CDR3 bases: TGTGCCAGCGGGGAACCCCTAAGGTTAGCCAAAAACATTCAGTACTTC.

There are many counts of this clonotype. The chain uses TRBV12-3 or TRBV12-4 and TRBJ2-1, with D possibly being TRBD1 or TRBD2 (5 bases each). The CDR3 spans 11 residues. Trimming took 0 bases from V and 12 from J, leaving 6 bases between them. The CDR3 nucleotides read TGTGCCAGCAGTTTAGCGGGACGGCAGTTCTTC. Amino acid sequence: CASSLAGRQFF.

In this sample, this clonotype turned up a few times. V is TRBV24-1 and J is TRBJ2-5, with D possibly called TRBD1 or TRBD2 (5 bases each). This CDR3 comprises 15 residues. V was trimmed by 3 bases and J by 4 bases, leaving 14 bases between them. In germline, CDR1 is KGHDR, CDR2 SFDVKD. CDR3 region: CATSDKRGWGETQYF. The CDR3 coding sequence is TGTGCCACCAGTGATAAGAGGGGCTGGGGAGAGACCCAGTACTTC.

This clonotype has only a few counts. The chain uses TRBV5-5 and TRBJ2-7, with D uncertain. The germline V gene has CDR1 SGHKS and CDR2 YYEKEE (reference sequence). The CDR3 is 15 residues long. Trimming shortened V by 4 bases and J by 2 bases, and 16 bases separated the two germline ends. The CDR3: CASSPQDGPAYEQYF. The CDR3 DNA follows: TGTGCCAGCAGCCCCCAGGACGGACCAGCCTACGAGCAGTACTTC.

The sample holds a few counts of this clonotype. This chain joins TRBV20-1 and TRBJ1-6; no clear D. This CDR3 region has 16 residues. The V gene lost 0 bases and the J gene lost 0 bases, with 9 bases spanning the gap. Germline V CDR1 and CDR2: DFQATT, SNEGSKA (reference sequence). The CDR3 DNA sequence: TGCAGTGCTAGAGATTACCGGAGCTCCTATAATTCACCCCTCCACTTT. Translated, it gives CSARDYRSSYNSPLHF.

This clonotype was counted a few times. The chain carries TRBV7-2 and TRBJ2-7; D remains unclear. Germline V lookup: CDR1 SGHTA, CDR2 FQGNSA. This CDR3 is 15 amino acids long. Trimming stripped 8 bases from V and 3 bases from J, with 20 bases between. CDR3: CASRNPGPTLYEQYF. The DNA for the CDR3 is TGTGCCAGCCGCAACCCCGGGCCGACCCTCTACGAGCAGTACTTC.

V gene TRBV9 combines with J gene TRBJ1-5; TRBD1 is a possible D gene (5 bases). This CDR3 region has 15 residues. V lost 4 bases and J 2 bases, leaving 13 bases between the germline ends. Germline V gene sequence: CDR1 SGDLS, CDR2 YYNGEE. The CDR3: CASSRQAGGNQPQHF. Written as DNA, the CDR3 is TGTGCCAGCAGCCGGCAGGCGGGGGGCAATCAGCCCCAGCATTTT.

V usage is TRBV28 and J usage is TRBJ2-3, with 10 bases identical to TRBD1. V lost 5 bases to trimming and J lost 3 bases; unmatched junction nucleotides: 5. The CDR3 contains 15 residues. Per the germline V gene, CDR1 is MDHEN and CDR2 is SYDVKM. DNA of the CDR3: TGTGCCAGCAGTCGGGACAGGGGAGAGACAGATACGCAGTATTTT. It encodes CASSRDRGETDTQYF.

This chain uses TRBV14 with TRBJ2-5; 11 bases are shared with TRBD2. The CDR3 spans 14 residues. Looked up from germline, CDR1 is SGHDN and CDR2 is FVKESK. Unmatched junction bases numbered 5, after V lost 4 bases and J lost 7 bases. CDR3 region: CASSPHTSGGTQYF. The CDR3 DNA reads TGTGCCAGCAGCCCACACACTAGCGGGGGGACCCAGTACTTC.

This chain links TRBV24-1 with TRBJ2-5; 10 nucleotides align to TRBD1. Trimming removed 4 bases from V and 0 bases from J; junction bases left unmatched: 4. There are 16 residues in the CDR3. Looked up from germline, CDR1 is KGHDR and CDR2 is SFDVKD. The CDR3 coding sequence is TGTGCCACCAGTGAGTCCGGGACAGGGGACCAAGAGACCCAGTACTTC. Its protein is CATSESGTGDQETQYF.

The rearrangement joins TRBV6-1 to TRBJ2-5; TRBD2 is a possible D gene (6 bases). The germline V and J ends were trimmed by 3 bases and 1 base, with 9 bases remaining between them. CDR1 MNHNS and CDR2 SASEGT come from the germline V gene. The CDR3 sequence is 14 residues long. The CDR3, as DNA: TGTGCCAGCAGTGATAGGGACTTCCAAGAGACCCAGTACTTC. Translating it yields CASSDRDFQETQYF.

There are a few counts of this clonotype. V gene TRBV2 combines with J gene TRBJ1-5; D is unclear. This CDR3 is built from 13 residues. V was shortened by 4 bases and J by 7 bases, with 11 bases between the two germline ends. Germline CDR1 reads SNHLY; CDR2 reads FYNNEI. The CDR3 here is CASSGPARQPQHF. The DNA of the CDR3 is TGTGCCAGCAGTGGTCCGGCGCGACAGCCCCAGCATTTT.

This clonotype has only a few counts. V and J are TRBV19 and TRBJ2-7; 10 positions agree with TRBD1. The CDR3 has 14 amino acids. The V segment lost 5 bases and the J segment 3 bases; nucleotides outside the gene matches: 4. Germline values: CDR1 LNHDA, CDR2 SQIVND (reference sequence). The CDR3 DNA reads TGTGCCAGTAGTGGGGGACAGGGGTACTACGAGCAGTACTTC. This sequence encodes CASSGGQGYYEQYF.

This clonotype turned up a few times. The chain recombines TRBV5-1 with TRBJ2-5; possible D gene TRBD1, 6 bases. This CDR3 is built from 13 residues. The germline V gene encodes CDR1 SGHRS and CDR2 YFSETQ. Trimming took off 4 bases at V and 5 bases at J, with 12 bases between the two ends. CDR3 sequence (DNA): TGCGCCAGCAGCCCTGGACAGATGGAGACCCAGTACTTC. Its translation: CASSPGQMETQYF.